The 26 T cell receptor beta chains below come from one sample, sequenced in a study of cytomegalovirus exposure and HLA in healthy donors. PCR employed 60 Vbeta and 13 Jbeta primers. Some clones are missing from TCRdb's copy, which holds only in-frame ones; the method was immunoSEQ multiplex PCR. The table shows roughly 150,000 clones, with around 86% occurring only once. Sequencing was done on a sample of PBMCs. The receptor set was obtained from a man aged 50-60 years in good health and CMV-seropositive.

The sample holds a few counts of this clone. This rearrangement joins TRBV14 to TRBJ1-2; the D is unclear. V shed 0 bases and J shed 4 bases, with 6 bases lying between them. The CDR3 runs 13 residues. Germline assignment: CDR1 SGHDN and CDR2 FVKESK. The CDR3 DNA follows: TGTGCCAGCAGCCAAGACCGGGGCTATGGCTACACCTTC. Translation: CASSQDRGYGYTF.

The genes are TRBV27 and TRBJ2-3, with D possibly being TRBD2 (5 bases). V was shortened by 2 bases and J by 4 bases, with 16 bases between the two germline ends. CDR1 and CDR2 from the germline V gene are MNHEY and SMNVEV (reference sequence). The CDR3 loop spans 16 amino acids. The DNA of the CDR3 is TGTGCCAGCAGTTTAACCGGACCTTTGGGAGCAGATACGCAGTATTTT. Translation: CASSLTGPLGADTQYF.

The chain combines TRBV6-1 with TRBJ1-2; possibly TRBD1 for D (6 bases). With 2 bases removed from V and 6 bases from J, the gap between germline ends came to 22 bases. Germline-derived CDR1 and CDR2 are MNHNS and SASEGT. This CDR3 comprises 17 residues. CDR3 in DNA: TGTGCCAGCAGTGAACTACGGGGGGGGCAGGGCGAACATGGCTACACCTTC. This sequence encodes CASSELRGGQGEHGYTF.

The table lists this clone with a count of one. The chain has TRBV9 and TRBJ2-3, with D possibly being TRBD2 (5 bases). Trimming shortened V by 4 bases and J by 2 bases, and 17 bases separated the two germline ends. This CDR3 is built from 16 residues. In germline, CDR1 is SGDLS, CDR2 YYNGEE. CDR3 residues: CASSRLSGGTTDTQYF. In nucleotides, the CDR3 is TGTGCCAGCAGCCGTCTCAGCGGCGGAACCACAGATACGCAGTATTTT.

CDR3 loop: CASSLVQGMSPLHF. The CDR3 nucleotides are TGTGCCAGCAGCTTGGTCCAGGGGATGTCACCCCTCCACTTT. V gene TRBV5-6 combines with J gene TRBJ1-6; possibly TRBD1 for D (6 bases). Per germline, CDR1 SGHDT and CDR2 YYEEEE. This CDR3 spans 14 amino acids. V lost 0 bases, J lost 10 bases, and 11 bases lay in between.

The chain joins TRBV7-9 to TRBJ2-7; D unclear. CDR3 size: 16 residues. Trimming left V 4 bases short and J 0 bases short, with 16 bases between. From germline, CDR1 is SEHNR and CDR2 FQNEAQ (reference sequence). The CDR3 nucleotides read TGTGCCAGCAGCTCCTCTCGCTACCCTTACTCCTACGAGCAGTACTTC. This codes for CASSSSRYPYSYEQYF.

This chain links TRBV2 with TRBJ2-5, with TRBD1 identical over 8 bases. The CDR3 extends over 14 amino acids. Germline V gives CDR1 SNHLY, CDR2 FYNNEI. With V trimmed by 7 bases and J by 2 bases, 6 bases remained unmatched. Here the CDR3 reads CASKGRTGQETQYF. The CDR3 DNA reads TGTGCCAGCAAGGGCAGGACAGGGCAAGAGACCCAGTACTTC.

The CDR3 region is CSARVAPTEAFF. The CDR3 nucleotides are TGCAGCGCCAGGGTCGCGCCCACTGAAGCTTTCTTT. The chain has TRBV29-1 and TRBJ1-1, with a possible D match to TRBD1 (5 bases). The V end was cut by 7 bases, the J end by 4 bases, with 13 bases between. Per germline, CDR1 SQVTM and CDR2 ANQGSEA. The CDR3 runs 12 residues.

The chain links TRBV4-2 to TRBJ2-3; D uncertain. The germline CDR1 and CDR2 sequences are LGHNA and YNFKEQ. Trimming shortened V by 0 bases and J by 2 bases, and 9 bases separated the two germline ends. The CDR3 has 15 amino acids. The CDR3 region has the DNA TGTGCCAGCAGCCAAGATGCCGAGGACACAGATACGCAGTATTTT. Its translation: CASSQDAEDTDTQYF.

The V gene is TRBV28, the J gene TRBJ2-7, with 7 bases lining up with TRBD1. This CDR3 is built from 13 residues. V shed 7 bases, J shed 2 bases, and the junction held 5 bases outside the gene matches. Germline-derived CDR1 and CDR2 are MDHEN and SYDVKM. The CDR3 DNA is TGTGCCAGCACGGACAGGAGTACCTACGAGCAGTACTTC. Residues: CASTDRSTYEQYF.

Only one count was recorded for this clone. The CDR3 spells CASSLDRGRPRKLFF. The CDR3 nucleotides read TGTGCCAGCAGCTTAGATCGGGGAAGGCCGAGAAAACTGTTTTTT. The V and J genes are TRBV7-2 and TRBJ1-4; D is unresolved. Germline V gene sequence: CDR1 SGHTA, CDR2 FQGNSA. The V end was cut by 1 base, the J end by 10 bases, with 16 bases between. The CDR3 is 15 residues long.

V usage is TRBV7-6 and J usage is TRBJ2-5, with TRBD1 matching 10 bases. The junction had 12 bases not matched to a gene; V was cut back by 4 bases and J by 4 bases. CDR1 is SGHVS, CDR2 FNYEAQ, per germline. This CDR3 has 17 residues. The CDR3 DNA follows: TGTGCCAGCAGCTCCCAAGCCGGGACAGGGGTACGAGAGACCCAGTACTTC. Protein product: CASSSQAGTGVRETQYF.

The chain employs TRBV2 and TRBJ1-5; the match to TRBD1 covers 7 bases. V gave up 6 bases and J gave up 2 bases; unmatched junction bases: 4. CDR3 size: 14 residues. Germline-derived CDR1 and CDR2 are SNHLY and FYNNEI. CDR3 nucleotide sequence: TGTGCCAGCAGCGCCGACAGGGGCAATCAGCCCCAGCATTTT. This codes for CASSADRGNQPQHF. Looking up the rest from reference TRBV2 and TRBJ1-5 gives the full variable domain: EPEVTQTPSHQVTQMGQEVILRCVPISNHLYFYWYRQILGQKVEFLVSFYNNEISEKSEIFDDQFSVERPDGSNFTLKIRSTKLEDSAMYFCASSADRGNQPQHFGDGTRLSIL.

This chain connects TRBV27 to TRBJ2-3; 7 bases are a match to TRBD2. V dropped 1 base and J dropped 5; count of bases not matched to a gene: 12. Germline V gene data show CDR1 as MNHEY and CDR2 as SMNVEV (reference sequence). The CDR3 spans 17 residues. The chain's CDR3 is CASSLYVRGAGKDTQYF. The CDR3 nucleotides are TGTGCCAGCAGTTTATACGTTAGAGGAGCGGGAAAAGATACGCAGTATTTT.

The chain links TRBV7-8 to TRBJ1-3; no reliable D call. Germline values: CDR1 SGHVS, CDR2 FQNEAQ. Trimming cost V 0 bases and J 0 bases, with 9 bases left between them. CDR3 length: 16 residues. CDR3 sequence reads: CASSLAQARSGNTIYF. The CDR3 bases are TGTGCCAGCAGCTTAGCCCAGGCCCGCTCTGGAAACACCATATATTTT.

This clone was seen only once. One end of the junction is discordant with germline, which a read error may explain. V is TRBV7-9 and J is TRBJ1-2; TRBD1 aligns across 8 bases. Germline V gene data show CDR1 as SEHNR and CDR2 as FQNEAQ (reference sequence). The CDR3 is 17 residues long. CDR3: CSSSLIPTDRVNYGYTF. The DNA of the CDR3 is TGTTCCAGCAGCCTCATACCCACGGACAGGGTTAACTATGGCTACACCTTC.

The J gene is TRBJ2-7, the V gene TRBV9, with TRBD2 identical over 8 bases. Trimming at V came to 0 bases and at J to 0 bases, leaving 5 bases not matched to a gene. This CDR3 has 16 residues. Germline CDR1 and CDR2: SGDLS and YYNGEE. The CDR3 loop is CASSVAPAGVSYEQYF. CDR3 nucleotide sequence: TGTGCCAGCAGCGTAGCTCCAGCGGGGGTCTCCTACGAGCAGTACTTC.

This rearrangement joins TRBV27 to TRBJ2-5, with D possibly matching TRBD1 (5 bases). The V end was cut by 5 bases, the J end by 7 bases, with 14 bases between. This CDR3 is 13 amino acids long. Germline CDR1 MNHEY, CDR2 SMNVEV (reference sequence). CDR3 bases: TGTGCCAGCAGTGCCGCTCCTAGGGGGACCCAGTACTTC. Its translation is CASSAAPRGTQYF.

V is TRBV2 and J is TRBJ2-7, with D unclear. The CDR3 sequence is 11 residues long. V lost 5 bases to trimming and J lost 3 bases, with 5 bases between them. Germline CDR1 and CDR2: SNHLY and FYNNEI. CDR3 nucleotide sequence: TGTGCCAGCAGTAACAACTACGAGCAGTACTTC. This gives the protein CASSNNYEQYF.

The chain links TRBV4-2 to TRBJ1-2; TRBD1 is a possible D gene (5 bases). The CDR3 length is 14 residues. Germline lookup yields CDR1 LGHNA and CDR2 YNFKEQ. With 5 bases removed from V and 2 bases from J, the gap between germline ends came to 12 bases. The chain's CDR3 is CASSSKTENYGYTF. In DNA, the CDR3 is TGTGCCAGCAGCTCTAAGACAGAAAACTATGGCTACACCTTC.

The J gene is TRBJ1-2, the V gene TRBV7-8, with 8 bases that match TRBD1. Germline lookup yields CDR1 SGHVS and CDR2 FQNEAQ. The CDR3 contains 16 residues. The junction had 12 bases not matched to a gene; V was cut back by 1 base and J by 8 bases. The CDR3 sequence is CASSLGGDWTGNGYTF. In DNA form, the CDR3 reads TGTGCCAGCAGCTTAGGGGGGGACTGGACAGGGAACGGCTACACCTTC.

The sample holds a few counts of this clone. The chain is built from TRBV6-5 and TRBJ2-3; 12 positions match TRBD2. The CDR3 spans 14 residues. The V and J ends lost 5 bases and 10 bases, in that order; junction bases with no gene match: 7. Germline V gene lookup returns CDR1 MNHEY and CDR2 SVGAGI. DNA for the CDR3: TGTGCCAGCAGTACGCGGCTAGCGGGAGGGGCGCAGTATTTT. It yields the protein CASSTRLAGGAQYF.

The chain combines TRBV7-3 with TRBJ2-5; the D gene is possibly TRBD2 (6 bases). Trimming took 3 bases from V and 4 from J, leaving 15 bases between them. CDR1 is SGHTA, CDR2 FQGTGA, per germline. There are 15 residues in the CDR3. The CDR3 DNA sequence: TGTGCCAGCAGCTTTGGCGGGGCGGGACGAGAGACCCAGTACTTC. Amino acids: CASSFGGAGRETQYF.

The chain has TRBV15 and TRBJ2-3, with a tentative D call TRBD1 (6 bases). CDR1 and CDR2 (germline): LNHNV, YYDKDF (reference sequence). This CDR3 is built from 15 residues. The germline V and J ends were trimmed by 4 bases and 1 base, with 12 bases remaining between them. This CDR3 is CATSTGTIGTDTQYF. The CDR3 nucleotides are TGTGCCACCAGCACCGGGACAATCGGCACAGATACGCAGTATTTT. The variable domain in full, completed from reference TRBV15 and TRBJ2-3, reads DAMVIQNPRYQVTQFGKPVTLSCSQTLNHNVMYWYQQKSSQAPKLLFHYYDKDFNNEADTPDNFQSRRPNTSFCFLDIRSPGLGDTAMYLCATSTGTIGTDTQYFGPGTRLTVL.

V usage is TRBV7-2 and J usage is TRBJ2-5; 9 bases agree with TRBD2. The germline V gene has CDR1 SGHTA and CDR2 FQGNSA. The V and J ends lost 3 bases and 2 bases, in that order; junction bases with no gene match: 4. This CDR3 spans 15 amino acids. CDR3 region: CASSLLAGPQETQYF. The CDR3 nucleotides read TGTGCCAGCAGCTTGCTAGCGGGACCACAAGAGACCCAGTACTTC.

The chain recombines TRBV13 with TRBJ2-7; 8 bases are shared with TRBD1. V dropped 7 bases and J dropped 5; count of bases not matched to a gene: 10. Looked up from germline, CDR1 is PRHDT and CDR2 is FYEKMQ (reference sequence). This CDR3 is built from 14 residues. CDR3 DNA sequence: TGTGCCAGCAACCAGGGACAGGCGATCGACGAGCAGTACTTC. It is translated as CASNQGQAIDEQYF.